This T cell receptor beta chain comes out of a study of blood T cells in healthy people across ages. A second PCR, run for roughly 7 to 12 cycles, used a sample-barcoded 5' primer plus a J-beta primer mix. TCRdb re-derived calls from the 5' RACE reads in MiXCR, one entry per CDR3 protein. This sample has a few hundred thousand distinct CDR3 sequences, with 25% to 30% found just once. This clonotype came up once. Trimming took 0 bases from V and 12 from J; bases not matched to a gene: 10. This CDR3 comprises 14 residues. In germline, CDR1 is DFQATT, CDR2 SNEGSKA (reference sequence). Source material: blood. The receptor was isolated from a woman in her 70s in good health. The chain couples TRBV20-1 to TRBJ2-7; 11 bases map to TRBD1. CDR3 nucleotides: TGCAGTGCTAGAGACGGGACAGGGGGTACTGGGTCGTACTTC. This codes for CSARDGTGGTGSYF.